This T cell receptor beta chain appears in the sequencing data of a study of regulatory T cells in long-lasting Graves disease. Study-wide points: Small sample size may have lowered accuracy.

Ten or more counts support this clonotype. What it binds is unknown. Time point: newly diagnosed GD, antithyroid drugs for less than 3 months. Isolated PBMC RNA provided the starting material for the TCR library. Arm-PCR of CDR3 regions and iRepertoire HTBI primers were the basis on which TCR beta libraries were built. TCRdb reanalysed the multiplex PCR reads using MiXCR and keeps one entry per CDR3 protein. Here the sample spans about 200,000 distinct CDR3 sequences, around a fifth being singletons. The germline gives CDR1 LNHDA, CDR2 SQIVND (reference sequence). The CDR3 loop spans 15 amino acids. V was clipped by 1 base and J by 3 bases, with 12 bases between them. Separately, the same data were catalogued under a study of T cells in Graves' hyperthyroidism and ophthalmopathy. That study adds: Most clonotypes expanded in the thyroid (above 0.001) were also present in blood.

Sequenced here: peripheral blood mononuclear cells (PBMCs), sampled at new diagnosis, from a patient treated with antithyroid drugs. This TCR was sampled from a woman aged 25 to 39 with Graves disease. The gene calls are TRBV19 and TRBJ1-1; D uncertain. The CDR3 nucleotides are TGTGCCAGTAGTATAGTTGAGGGAGCAGACACTGAAGCTTTCTTT. Translated, it gives CASSIVEGADTEAFF.